Given below is one T cell receptor beta chain in context. Its antigen is unidentified. TCRdb reanalysed the 5' RACE reads using MiXCR and keeps one entry per CDR3 protein. The sample consists of roughly 410,000 distinct CDR3 sequences, 24% of them appearing once. This sample is drawn from a study of T-cell memory formation after mild COVID-19. Study findings and constraints: Clones contracting across day 15 to 85 had a balanced CD4/CD8 profile; later expanding clones leaned CD4+. There was no confirmation that second-wave clones peaking on day 37 were SARS-CoV-2 specific.

The CDR3 runs 13 residues. Germline V lookup: CDR1 SGHRS, CDR2 YFSETQ. V lost 2 bases to trimming and J lost 2 bases, with 5 bases between them. The TCR comes from an adult woman who had mild COVID-19 (a few samples of this study predate the infection). Cell type and time point are not known. This chain uses TRBV5-1 with TRBJ2-1; D unresolved. Material: PBMCs or a T cell subset sorted from them (not recorded which). DNA for the CDR3: TGCGCCAGCAGCTTCCAGGCCTACAATGAGCAGTTCTTC. It is translated as CASSFQAYNEQFF.